The 27 T cell receptor beta chains listed next were all sequenced from one sample in a study of blood T cell repertoires in COVID-19. Profiling relied on immunoSEQ multiplex PCR, and the TCRdb table lists in-frame clones only, not all of them. Of under 200,000 clones listed, roughly 87% are singletons. The sequencing sample was made of peripheral blood. These TCRs come from a woman in her fifties or sixties who had recovered from COVID-19.

This clone was counted once. This chain links TRBV19 with TRBJ1-1; possibly TRBD1 for D (6 bases). CDR1 is LNHDA and CDR2 is SQIVND in the germline V gene (reference sequence). Between the trimmed V and J ends, which lost 6 bases and 4 bases, there was a span of 18 bases. The CDR3 is made up of 15 amino acids. In DNA, the CDR3 is TGTGCCAGTAGCCACCAGGGGACTATGGGCACTGAAGCTTTCTTT. Translating gives CASSHQGTMGTEAFF.

This chain uses TRBV6-5 with TRBJ1-1, with D possibly TRBD1 on 5 matching bases. The CDR3 covers 15 residues. Deletions cut 6 bases from V and 0 bases from J, with 14 bases between. The germline V gene encodes CDR1 MNHEY and CDR2 SVGAGI. CDR3 nucleotides: TGTGCCAGCAGCGGGACGGACTATATGAACACTGAAGCTTTCTTT. This encodes CASSGTDYMNTEAFF.

V and J are TRBV27 and TRBJ2-5; 10 nucleotides agree with TRBD2. V was pared by 6 bases and J by 7 bases, with 14 bases of the junction left unmatched. The CDR3 has 16 residues. Per germline, CDR1 MNHEY and CDR2 SMNVEV (reference sequence). The CDR3: CASSPLTLAGRGTQYF. The CDR3 DNA is TGTGCCAGCAGCCCTTTGACACTAGCGGGGAGGGGGACCCAGTACTTC.

J is TRBJ1-4 and V is TRBV7-8, with 8 bases aligning to TRBD1. Per the germline V gene, CDR1 is SGHVS and CDR2 is FQNEAQ. The V and J ends lost 5 bases and 7 bases, in that order; junction bases with no gene match: 9. The CDR3 has 15 amino acids. The CDR3 sequence: CASSPRTGSGEKLFF. CDR3 bases: TGTGCCAGCAGCCCCCGGACAGGGTCGGGTGAAAAACTGTTTTTT.

The CDR3 region has the DNA TGTGCCAGCAGTTTTCAGGGGTCTGGGGCCAACGTCCTGACTTTC. The encoded protein is CASSFQGSGANVLTF. V and J are TRBV11-3 and TRBJ2-6; D possibly corresponds to TRBD1 (6 bases). Germline CDR1 reads SGHNT; CDR2 reads YENEEA. The CDR3 length is 15 residues. V was cut by 6 bases and J by 1 base, with 10 bases left in between.

The genes are TRBV5-1 and TRBJ2-5, with 10 positions matching TRBD2. CDR3 size: 16 residues. Germline CDR1 and CDR2: SGHRS and YFSETQ. V lost 1 base and J lost 5; bases outside the gene matches: 8. CDR3 coding DNA: TGCGCCAGCAGCTTGATGAGCGGGGGGGCATGGGAGACCCAGTACTTC. Translated, it gives CASSLMSGGAWETQYF. Drawing the rest from reference TRBV5-1 and TRBJ2-5, the complete variable domain is KAGVTQTPRYLIKTRGQQVTLSCSPISGHRSVSWYQQTPGQGLQFLFEYFSETQRNKGNFPGRFSGRQFSNSRSEMNVSTLELGDSALYLCASSLMSGGAWETQYFGPGTRLLVL.

This chain uses TRBV10-3 with TRBJ1-3, with D unclear. Germline CDR1 and CDR2: ENHRY and SYGVKD. V was trimmed by 4 bases and J by 0 bases, leaving 16 bases between them. This CDR3 comprises 17 residues. CDR3 sequence: CAISGEGGISSGNTIYF. The CDR3 DNA follows: TGTGCCATCAGTGGGGAGGGAGGCATCAGCTCTGGAAACACCATATATTTT.

The rearrangement joins TRBV28 to TRBJ2-1, with TRBD1 matching 11 bases. The ends lost 7 bases at V and 10 bases at J; junction bases unmatched: 18. The germline V gene has CDR1 MDHEN and CDR2 SYDVKM. This CDR3 comprises 17 residues. Here the CDR3 DNA reads TGTGCCAGCATTAATGGACAGGGGGCAGTTCCAAAGGGGGAGCAGTTCTTC. It specifies CASINGQGAVPKGEQFF. Full variable domain (remainder filled in from reference TRBV28 and TRBJ2-1): DVKVTQSSRYLVKRTGEKVFLECVQDMDHENMFWYRQDPGLGLRLIYFSYDVKMKEKGDIPEGYSVSREKKERFSLILESASTNQTSMYLCASINGQGAVPKGEQFFGPGTRLTVL.

The rearrangement joins TRBV5-1 to TRBJ1-6; D possibly corresponds to TRBD1 (6 bases). Germline lookup yields CDR1 SGHRS and CDR2 YFSETQ. Trimming took off 4 bases at V and 6 bases at J, with 17 bases between the two ends. The CDR3 is 16 amino acids. The CDR3 protein is CASSLRTAGSNSPLHF. CDR3 coding DNA: TGCGCCAGCAGCCTCCGGACAGCTGGGAGTAATTCACCCCTCCACTTT.

This clone was seen many times. The chain employs TRBV12-3 or TRBV12-4 and TRBJ1-5; unclear D gene. The V gene lost 3 bases and the J gene lost 6 bases, with 6 bases spanning the gap. The CDR3 extends over 12 amino acids. For the CDR3, the DNA is TGTGCCAGCAGTTTCTCCGGTCAGCCCCAGCATTTT. Translated: CASSFSGQPQHF.

This clone was recorded once. The chain couples TRBV27 to TRBJ1-2; 10 bases are a match to TRBD1. This CDR3 is 14 amino acids long. Trimming at V came to 6 bases and at J to 4 bases, leaving 5 bases not matched to a gene. The germline CDR1 and CDR2 sequences are MNHEY and SMNVEV (reference sequence). The CDR3 spells CASSLGQGIYGYTF. In nucleotides, the CDR3 is TGTGCCAGCAGCCTGGGACAGGGGATCTATGGCTACACCTTC.

V gene TRBV18 combines with J gene TRBJ1-2, with 10 bases identical to TRBD1. The CDR3 totals 15 residues. V shed 4 bases and J 3 bases; nucleotides not matched to a gene: 5. CDR1 is KGHSH and CDR2 is LQKENI in the germline V gene. The CDR3 region is CASSLTGGADYGYTF. Here the CDR3 DNA reads TGTGCCAGCTCACTGACAGGGGGCGCTGACTATGGCTACACCTTC.

J is TRBJ2-5 and V is TRBV19; 7 bases are shared with TRBD2. Unmatched junction bases numbered 8, after V lost 6 bases and J lost 4 bases. Germline CDR1 and CDR2: LNHDA and SQIVND (reference sequence). This CDR3 has 14 amino acids. Here the CDR3 reads CASRTGGPIETQYF. The CDR3 coding sequence is TGTGCCAGTAGAACGGGGGGTCCAATAGAGACCCAGTACTTC.

This CDR3 is CSVGLSLDSPLHF. CDR3 sequence (DNA): TGCAGCGTTGGACTGAGTTTGGATTCACCCCTCCACTTT. The V call is TRBV29-1, the J call TRBJ1-6, with D uncertain. The CDR3 is 13 amino acids. V lost 4 bases, J lost 8 bases, and 12 bases lay in between. Per germline, CDR1 SQVTM and CDR2 ANQGSEA.

CDR3 sequence: CASSVQGAGEKLFF. The CDR3 DNA reads as TGCGCCAGCAGCGTACAGGGGGCGGGTGAAAAACTGTTTTTT. The chain employs TRBV5-1 and TRBJ1-4; 9 bases are shared with TRBD1. Germline trimming cut 4 bases from V and 7 bases from J; bases unmatched to any gene: 5. Germline V gene sequence: CDR1 SGHRS, CDR2 YFSETQ. CDR3 length: 14 amino acids.

The V and J genes are TRBV7-8 and TRBJ1-2; TRBD1 aligns across 9 bases. The germline V gene has CDR1 SGHVS and CDR2 FQNEAQ. The CDR3 consists of 16 residues. The V and J ends lost 0 bases and 5 bases, in that order; junction bases with no gene match: 7. The CDR3 bases are TGTGCCAGCAGCTTAGCGCCGGACAGGGGTATATATGGCTACACCTTC. It is translated as CASSLAPDRGIYGYTF. The full variable domain, with the rest looked up from reference TRBV7-8 and TRBJ1-2, is GAGVSQSPRYKVAKRGQDVALRCDPISGHVSLFWYQQALGQGPEFLTYFQNEAQLDKSGLPSDRFFAERPEGSVSTLKIQRTQQEDSAVYLCASSLAPDRGIYGYTFGSGTRLTVV.

V gene TRBV5-4 combines with J gene TRBJ2-1; 7 bases are a match to TRBD2. This CDR3 contains 14 residues. The trim removed 6 bases at V and 6 bases at J, leaving 9 bases unmatched. Germline values: CDR1 SGHNT, CDR2 YYREEE (reference sequence). The CDR3 nucleotides are TGTGCCAGCACCGTGACTAGCCCCACCAATGAGCAGTTCTTC. It codes for CASTVTSPTNEQFF. The full variable domain, in which reference TRBV5-4 and TRBJ2-1 provide the parts outside the CDR3, is ETGVTQSPTHLIKTRGQQVTLRCSSQSGHNTVSWYQQALGQGPQFIFQYYREEENGRGNFPPRFSGLQFPNYSSELNVNALELDDSALYLCASTVTSPTNEQFFGPGTRLTVL.

This chain joins TRBV24-1 and TRBJ2-3, with D perhaps TRBD2 (5 bases). Germline lookup yields CDR1 KGHDR and CDR2 SFDVKD. The CDR3 loop spans 15 amino acids. The V and J ends lost 5 bases and 5 bases respectively, with 16 bases between them. The CDR3 here is CATSAAGKGEDTQYF. The CDR3 nucleotides are TGTGCCACCAGTGCGGCGGGTAAAGGAGAAGATACGCAGTATTTT.

This sequence joins TRBV7-2 and TRBJ2-1; 7 positions agree with TRBD1. This CDR3 contains 15 residues. CDR1 and CDR2 from the germline V gene are SGHTA and FQGNSA. Germline trimming cut 1 base from V and 0 bases from J; bases unmatched to any gene: 0. The CDR3 coding sequence is TGTGCCAGCAGCTTAGACAGGGGCTCCTACAATGAGCAGTTCTTC. Translation: CASSLDRGSYNEQFF.

The chain couples TRBV4-2 to TRBJ2-3; 8 nucleotides line up with TRBD2. The V gene end was trimmed by 3 bases and the J gene end by 0 bases; junction bases not matched to a gene: 2. CDR1 is LGHNA, CDR2 YNFKEQ, per germline. The CDR3 runs 15 residues. Here the CDR3 reads CASSQLAGSTDTQYF. DNA for the CDR3: TGTGCCAGCAGCCAGTTAGCGGGGAGCACAGATACGCAGTATTTT.

A remark on this clone: Other DNA sequences of this sample code for an identical CDR3. This rearrangement joins TRBV10-3 to TRBJ2-7, with 7 bases that match TRBD1. Germline-derived CDR1 and CDR2 are ENHRY and SYGVKD. V trimming: 4 bases; J trimming: 3 bases; junction bases outside the gene matches: 3. This CDR3 region has 13 residues. CDR3 bases: TGTGCCATCAGTGTCACAGGGGACTACGAGCAGTACTTC. Translating it yields CAISVTGDYEQYF.

The chain joins TRBV27 to TRBJ2-5, with TRBD2 as a possible D gene (6 bases). The germline CDR1 and CDR2 sequences are MNHEY and SMNVEV (reference sequence). Trimming removed 7 bases from V and 1 base from J, with 13 bases in between. There are 14 residues in the CDR3. The CDR3: CASKTQGGQETQYF. The CDR3, as DNA: TGTGCCAGCAAAACGCAGGGAGGCCAAGAGACCCAGTACTTC.

The chain uses TRBV10-3 and TRBJ1-2; the D is unclear. Germline CDR1 reads ENHRY; CDR2 reads SYGVKD. With 1 base removed from V and 4 bases from J, the gap between germline ends came to 13 bases. The CDR3 contains 15 residues. CDR3 loop: CAISEYSGYSYGYTF. Here the CDR3 DNA reads TGTGCCATCAGTGAGTACAGTGGGTATAGCTATGGCTACACCTTC.

J is TRBJ2-5 and V is TRBV5-4; 7 bases are shared with TRBD2. The CDR3 is 16 amino acids. Germline V gene lookup returns CDR1 SGHNT and CDR2 YYREEE (reference sequence). J lost 4 bases, V lost 3 bases, and 12 bases had no gene match. CDR3 in DNA: TGTGCCAGCAGCTCCCCGAGCTCCGGGGGGTTAGAGACCCAGTACTTC. Translation: CASSSPSSGGLETQYF.

The rearrangement links TRBV7-9 to TRBJ2-3; D remains unclear. There are 13 residues in the CDR3. Germline lookup yields CDR1 SEHNR and CDR2 FQNEAQ (reference sequence). The V and J ends lost 4 bases and 6 bases respectively, with 11 bases between them. The CDR3, as DNA: TGTGCCAGCAGCTCACAGTCATCGGATACGCAGTATTTT. Translating gives CASSSQSSDTQYF.

The V call is TRBV28, the J call TRBJ1-3; D is uncertain. Trimming left V 6 bases short and J 4 bases short, with 7 bases between. CDR1 is MDHEN, CDR2 SYDVKM, per germline. The CDR3 spans 12 residues. CDR3 nucleotide sequence: TGTGCCAGCAGGACTAAAGGAAACACCATATATTTT. This encodes CASRTKGNTIYF.

This chain uses TRBV4-1 with TRBJ2-1; TRBD1 matches at 9 bases. The CDR3 has 16 amino acids. The germline V gene has CDR1 MGHRA and CDR2 YSYEKL. The V gene end was trimmed by 3 bases and the J gene end by 8 bases; junction bases not matched to a gene: 11. CDR3 DNA: TGCGCCAGCAGCCACCTGACCCGGGACAGGGTCCATGAGCAGTTCTTC. Encoded protein: CASSHLTRDRVHEQFF.